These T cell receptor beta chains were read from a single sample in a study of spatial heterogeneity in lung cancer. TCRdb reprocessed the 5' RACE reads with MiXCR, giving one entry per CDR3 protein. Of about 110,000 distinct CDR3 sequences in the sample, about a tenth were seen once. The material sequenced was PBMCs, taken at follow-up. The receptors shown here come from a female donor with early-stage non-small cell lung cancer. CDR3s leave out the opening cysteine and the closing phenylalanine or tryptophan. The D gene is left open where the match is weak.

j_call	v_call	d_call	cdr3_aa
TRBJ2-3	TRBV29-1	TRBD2	SVTTSIVTDTQY
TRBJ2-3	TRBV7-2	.	ASKGRTSTDTQY
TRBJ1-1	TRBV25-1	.	ASSDFGRTEAF
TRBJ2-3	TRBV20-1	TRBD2	SAPTTSSGRTDTQY
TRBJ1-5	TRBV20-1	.	SARDGRALDDQPQH
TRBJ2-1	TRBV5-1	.	ASSLAILTYNEQF
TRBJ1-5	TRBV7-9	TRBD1	ASSLGQNQPQH
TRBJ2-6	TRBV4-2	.	ASSQESLSGANVLT
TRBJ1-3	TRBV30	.	AWSPSHGSGNTIY
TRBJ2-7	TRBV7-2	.	ASSSPRGRLAGLSYEQY
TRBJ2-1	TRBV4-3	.	ASSQDFGISYNEQF
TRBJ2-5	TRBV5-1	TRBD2	ASSFQGLAEETQY
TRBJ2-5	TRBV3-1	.	ASSQSETQY
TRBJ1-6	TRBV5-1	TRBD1	ASSQGQGARNSPLH
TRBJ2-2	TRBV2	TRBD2	ASRGTSPSGELF
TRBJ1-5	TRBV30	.	AWSVPGGFGNQPQH
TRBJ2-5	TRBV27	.	ASSSHRVQETQY
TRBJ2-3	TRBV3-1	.	ASSQDMPDTQY
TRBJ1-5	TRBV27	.	ASSLWAGSNQPQH
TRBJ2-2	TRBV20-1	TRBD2	SARDPAGGDTGELF
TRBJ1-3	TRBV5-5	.	ASSLVFSPRPTNTIY
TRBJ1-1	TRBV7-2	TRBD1	ASSLVQGATEAF
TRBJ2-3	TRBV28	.	ASRAPSTDTQY
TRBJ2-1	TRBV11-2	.	ASSAIRGFYNEQF
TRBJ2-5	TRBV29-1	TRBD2	SGLAGVETQY
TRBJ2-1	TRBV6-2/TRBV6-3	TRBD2	ASSHRTSGSRYNEQF
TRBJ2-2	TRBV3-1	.	ASSRSGGNTGELF
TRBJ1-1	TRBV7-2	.	ASSLQGSMNTEAF
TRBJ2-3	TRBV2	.	ASSARSTDTQY
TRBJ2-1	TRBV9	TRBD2	ASSVRDYHYNEQF
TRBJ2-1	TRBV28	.	ASSGELKQF
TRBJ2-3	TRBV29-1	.	SAEGNTDTQY
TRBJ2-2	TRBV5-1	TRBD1	ASSSDRGLANTGELF
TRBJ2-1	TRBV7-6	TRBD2	ASSTEPGLARDEQF